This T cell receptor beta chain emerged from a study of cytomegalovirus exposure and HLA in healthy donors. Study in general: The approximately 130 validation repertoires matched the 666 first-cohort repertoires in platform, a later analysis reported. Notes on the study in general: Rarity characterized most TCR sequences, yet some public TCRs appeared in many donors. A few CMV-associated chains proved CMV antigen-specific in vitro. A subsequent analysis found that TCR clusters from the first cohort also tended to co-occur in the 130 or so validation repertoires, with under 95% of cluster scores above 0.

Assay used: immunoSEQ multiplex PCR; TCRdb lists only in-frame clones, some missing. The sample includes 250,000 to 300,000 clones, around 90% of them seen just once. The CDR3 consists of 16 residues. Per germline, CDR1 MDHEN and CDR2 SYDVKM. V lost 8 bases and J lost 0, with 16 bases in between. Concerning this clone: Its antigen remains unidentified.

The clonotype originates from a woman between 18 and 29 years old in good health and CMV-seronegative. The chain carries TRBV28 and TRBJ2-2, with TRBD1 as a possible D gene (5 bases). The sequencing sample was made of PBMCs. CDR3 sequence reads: CASGITGQTNTGELFF. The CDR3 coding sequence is TGTGCCAGCGGCATCACAGGACAAACGAACACCGGGGAGCTGTTTTTT. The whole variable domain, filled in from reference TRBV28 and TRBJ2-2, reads DVKVTQSSRYLVKRTGEKVFLECVQDMDHENMFWYRQDPGLGLRLIYFSYDVKMKEKGDIPEGYSVSREKKERFSLILESASTNQTSMYLCASGITGQTNTGELFFGEGSRLTVL.